This TCR beta chain is from a study of a mutant IDH1 vaccine in newly diagnosed glioma. Study information: Radiotherapy, temozolomide, or both had been given previously, and both were given to most.

To note about this clone: What it binds is not known.

Assay: immunoSEQ multiplex PCR; the TCRdb copy retains only in-frame clones and omits some. The repertoire includes nearly 30,000 clones, about nine tenths of them detected once, and about 3.6% sits in the top ten. Time point here: week 5, during vaccination. The study gave 300 ug of mutant IDH1 20-mer peptide per vaccine dose, with topical imiquimod. Germline-derived CDR1 and CDR2 are SGDLS and YYNGEE. V lost 0 bases, J lost 4 bases, and 14 bases lay in between. The CDR3 is 16 amino acids. Study results and limitations: The authors found pseudoprogression apparently unrelated to changes in top peripheral T cell clonotypes.

The rearrangement links TRBV9 to TRBJ2-1; D is undetermined. The TCR sequence derives from a woman aged 40 to 49 with glioma. Some clones in this sample may be carry-over from other donors' samples. The specimen was peripheral blood mononuclear cells (PBMCs), collected from a glioma patient whose treatment included an IDH1 peptide vaccine. The CDR3 spells CASSVGVRGEYNEQFF. CDR3 in DNA: TGTGCCAGCAGCGTAGGTGTTCGTGGAGAGTACAATGAGCAGTTCTTC. The full variable domain, rest sourced from reference TRBV9 and TRBJ2-1, is DSGVTQTPKHLITATGQRVTLRCSPRSGDLSVYWYQQSLDQGLQFLIQYYNGEERAKGNILERFSAQQFPDLHSELNLSSLELGDSALYFCASSVGVRGEYNEQFFGPGTRLTVL.